This T cell receptor (beta chain) was identified in a study of naive and memory T cell subsets. Study-level results: In CD4 and CD8 cells, diversity dropped from naive through EMRA. Over 85% of naive TCR sequences appeared only once, unlike memory subsets. Especially in CD8 cells, naive repertoires contained a few larger clonotypes, possibly CD45RA-re-expressing memory cells.

The CDR3 has 13 amino acids. The V gene end was trimmed by 6 bases and the J gene end by 11 bases; junction bases not matched to a gene: 7. Germline V lookup: CDR1 MNHEY, CDR2 SVGEGT. Both TRBC1 and TRBC2 were covered by a beta constant-region primer of two equimolar oligonucleotides. The ligated cDNA underwent four PCR rounds using SP2 and nested alpha and beta constant-region primers. From the UMI-ligation and nested PCR reads, TCRdb called clonotypes with MiXCR, one entry per CDR3 protein. The sample holds 90,000 to 120,000 distinct CDR3 sequences, around 13% seen once. Turning to this clonotype: The antigen remains unidentified.

The origin of this receptor is a human donor in good health. The chain carries TRBV6-2 or TRBV6-3 and TRBJ1-6; the match to TRBD1 covers 7 bases. Sequenced input: naive CD8+ T cells from blood. CDR3 sequence reads: CASRDRTQAPLHF. CDR3 bases: TGTGCCAGCAGGGACAGGACCCAGGCACCCCTCCACTTT.